This T cell receptor (beta chain) was recovered during a study of T cell responses to AZD1222 COVID-19 vaccine. The CDR3 is 15 residues long. CDR1 is LGHDT, CDR2 YNNKEL, per germline (reference sequence). Trimming took off 1 base at V and 3 bases at J, with 10 bases between the two ends. Sequencing used immunoSEQ multiplex PCR; TCRdb keeps in-frame clones, though not all of them. The sample includes about 120,000 clones, around 92% of them seen just once. Worth noting for this clone: What it binds is unknown.

Whole-study findings and limits: Regions 160-218 and 743-854 dominated among vaccine-associated CD4 TCRs spanning spike. Donors were mostly white British, more females; clonal diversity possibly underestimated. Baseline seropositives among AZD1222 recipients totaled only five or six.

The sequence came from an adult in good health. The specimen was peripheral blood, collected on day 0 of AZD1222 vaccination. The genes are TRBV3-1 (or the pseudogene TRBV3-2) and TRBJ1-5, with D perhaps matching TRBD1 (6 bases). The chain's CDR3 is CASSQADRANQPQHF. CDR3 in DNA: TGTGCCAGCAGCCAAGCGGACAGAGCCAATCAGCCCCAGCATTTT.